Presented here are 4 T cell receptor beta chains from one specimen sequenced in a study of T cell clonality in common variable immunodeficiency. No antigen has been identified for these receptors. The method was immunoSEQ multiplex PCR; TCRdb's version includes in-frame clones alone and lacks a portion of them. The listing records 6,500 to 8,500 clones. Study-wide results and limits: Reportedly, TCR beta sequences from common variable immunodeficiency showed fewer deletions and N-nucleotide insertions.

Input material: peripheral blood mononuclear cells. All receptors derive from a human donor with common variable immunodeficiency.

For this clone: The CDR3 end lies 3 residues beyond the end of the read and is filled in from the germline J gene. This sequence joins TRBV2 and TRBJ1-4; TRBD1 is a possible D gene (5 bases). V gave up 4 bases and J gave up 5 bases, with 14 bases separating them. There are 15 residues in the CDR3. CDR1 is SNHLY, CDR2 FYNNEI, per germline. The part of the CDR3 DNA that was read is TGTGCCAGCAGTGTTGAGAGGGGAATGAATGAAAAA. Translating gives CASSVERGMNEK. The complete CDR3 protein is CASSVERGMNEKLFF.

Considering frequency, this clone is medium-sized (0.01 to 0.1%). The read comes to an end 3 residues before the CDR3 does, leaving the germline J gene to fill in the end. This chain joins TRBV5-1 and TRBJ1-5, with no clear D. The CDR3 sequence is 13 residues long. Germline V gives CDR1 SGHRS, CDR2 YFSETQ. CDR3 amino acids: CASSLGDYRPQHF. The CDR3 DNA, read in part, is TGCGCCAGCAGCTTGGGCGACTACCGCCCC.

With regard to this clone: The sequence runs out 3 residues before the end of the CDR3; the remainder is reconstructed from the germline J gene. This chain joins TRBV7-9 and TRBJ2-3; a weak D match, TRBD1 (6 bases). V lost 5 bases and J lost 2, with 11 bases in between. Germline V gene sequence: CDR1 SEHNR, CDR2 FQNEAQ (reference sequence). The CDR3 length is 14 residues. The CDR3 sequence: CASSPGHITDTQYF. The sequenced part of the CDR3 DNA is TGTGCCAGCAGCCCGGGACATATCACAGATACG.

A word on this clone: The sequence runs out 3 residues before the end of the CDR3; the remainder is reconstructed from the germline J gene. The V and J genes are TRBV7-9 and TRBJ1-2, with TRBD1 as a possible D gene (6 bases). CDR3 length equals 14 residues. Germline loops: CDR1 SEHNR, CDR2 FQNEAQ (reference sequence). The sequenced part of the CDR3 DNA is TGTGCCAGCAGTCCAGGGGCAGGGCAGCGCTTC. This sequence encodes CASSPGAGQRF. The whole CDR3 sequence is CASSPGAGQRFYTF.